Sequencing of this TCR beta chain was carried out in a study of post-analysis software for immune sequencing data. As for the study in general: In terms of disease course, relapsing-remitting, secondary progressive and progressive-relapsing multiple sclerosis were included.

Study-wide findings and caveats: Among four or five TRBV segments more frequent in patients than controls were TRBV5-6, TRBV5-1 and TRBV20-1. Co-batched samples clustered tightly together by F measure. Relative to controls, patients with multiple sclerosis showed significantly lower normalized Chao1 diversity.

This clonotype was observed a handful of times. Its antigen is as yet unknown. Researchers reported that TCR beta cDNA libraries carried unique molecular identifiers. It was from approximately 0.91 to 9.4 million T cells that 530,000 or so cDNA molecules came. TCRdb re-called the PCR reads through MiXCR, storing one row per CDR3 protein. The sample yields 170,000 or so distinct CDR3 sequences, approximately 30% seen once. The CDR3 consists of 12 residues. Trimming removed 6 bases from V and 6 bases from J, with 8 bases in between. Sequences were obtained from blood. This sequence originates from a girl under 18 with multiple sclerosis. The V and J genes are TRBV12-3 or TRBV12-4 and TRBJ2-2; D unclear. In DNA, the CDR3 is TGTGCCAGCAGGATGGGGTCCGGGGAGCTGTTTTTT. It codes for CASRMGSGELFF.